This TCR beta chain was profiled in a study of blood T cell repertoires in COVID-19. Study-wide background: Sites in the United States, Italy and Spain provided acute and convalescent COVID-19 samples.

Clones were sequenced by immunoSEQ multiplex PCR, and TCRdb holds only the in-frame ones, with some missing. The table records 180,000 or so clones, almost 85% of them present only once. This clone has only a few counts. J lost 4 bases, V lost 4 bases, and 7 bases had no gene match. Germline V gene lookup returns CDR1 SEHNR and CDR2 FQNEAQ (reference sequence). The CDR3 runs 15 residues. Living in roughly 23 US areas, the participants were between 18 and 89 years of age. The rearrangement links TRBV7-9 to TRBJ1-3; 7 nucleotides line up with TRBD1. Source material: PBMCs or T cells enriched from blood (not recorded which). The TCR was taken from a man aged 50 or older who had recovered from COVID-19. The CDR3 DNA reads as TGTGCCAGCAGCTCTGGGACAGATAAAGGAAACACCATATATTTT. Translating it yields CASSSGTDKGNTIYF. Drawing the rest from reference TRBV7-9 and TRBJ1-3, the complete variable domain is DTGVSQNPRHKITKRGQNVTFRCDPISEHNRLYWYRQTLGQGPEFLTYFQNEAQLEKSRLLSDRFSAERPKGSFSTLEIQRTEQGDSAMYLCASSSGTDKGNTIYFGEGSWLTVV.